The next 21 T cell receptor beta chains were all read from a single sample in a study of blood T cell repertoires in COVID-19. Sequencing used immunoSEQ multiplex PCR; TCRdb keeps in-frame clones, though not all of them. The repertoire holds roughly 220,000 clones, with about 90% as singletons. The sequenced sample consisted of PBMCs or T cells enriched from blood (not recorded which). All receptors come from a woman between 50 and 59 years old with acute COVID-19.

The chain combines TRBV15 with TRBJ1-5, with no clear D. The CDR3 spans 13 residues. Trimming removed 1 base from V and 7 bases from J, with 8 bases in between. Germline values: CDR1 LNHNV, CDR2 YYDKDF (reference sequence). CDR3 DNA: TGTGCCACCAGCAGAGGTCAGATCCAGCCCCAGCATTTT. This codes for CATSRGQIQPQHF.

The rearrangement links TRBV27 to TRBJ2-6; TRBD1 matches 7 bases. The junction had 8 bases not matched to a gene; V was cut back by 2 bases and J by 4 bases. There are 17 residues in the CDR3. CDR1 and CDR2 from the germline V gene are MNHEY and SMNVEV (reference sequence). DNA of the CDR3: TGTGCCAGCAGTTTAGGCCAGGGGGAGAGCGGGGCCAACGTCCTGACTTTC. This translates into CASSLGQGESGANVLTF.

The chain uses TRBV25-1 and TRBJ1-3; D gene uncertain. The CDR3 has 13 residues. Per germline, CDR1 MGHDK and CDR2 SYGVNS. The V end lost 4 bases, the J end lost 2 bases, and 6 bases lay between the germline ends. CDR3 DNA sequence: TGTGCCAGCAGTGGTCCAACTGGAAACACCATATATTTT. As protein: CASSGPTGNTIYF.

The V gene is TRBV29-1, the J gene TRBJ2-2, with TRBD2 matching 9 bases. CDR1 and CDR2 (germline): SQVTM, ANQGSEA. Trimming at V came to 6 bases and at J to 6 bases, leaving 11 bases not matched to a gene. The CDR3 runs 15 residues. The CDR3 DNA reads as TGCAGCGTGGATTGGGCGGGAGGGCAGTCCGGGGAGCTGTTTTTT. Its protein product is CSVDWAGGQSGELFF.

The chain joins TRBV30 to TRBJ2-2; 11 nucleotides match TRBD2. This CDR3 spans 15 amino acids. Germline CDR1 reads GTSNPN; CDR2 reads SVGIG (reference sequence). After removal of 2 bases from V and 4 bases from J, the junction contained 3 bases not matched to a gene. CDR3 amino acids: CAWSTSGSGTGELFF. CDR3 nucleotides: TGTGCCTGGAGTACTAGCGGGAGTGGCACCGGGGAGCTGTTTTTT. The full variable domain, completed using reference TRBV30 and TRBJ2-2, is SQTIHQWPATLVQPVGSPLSLECTVEGTSNPNLYWYRQAAGRGLQLLFYSVGIGQISSEVPQNLSASRPQDRQFILSSKKLLLSDSGFYLCAWSTSGSGTGELFFGEGSRLTVL.

This CDR3 reads CASSPGKSTNEKLFF. For the CDR3, the DNA is TGTGCCAGCTCACCCGGTAAATCAACTAATGAAAAACTGTTTTTT. The chain recombines TRBV18 with TRBJ1-4; D call uncertain. The germline V and J ends were trimmed by 3 bases and 0 bases, with 8 bases remaining between them. This CDR3 has 15 residues. Germline V gene sequence: CDR1 KGHSH, CDR2 LQKENI.

The chain couples TRBV15 to TRBJ2-5; 8 bases agree with TRBD2. Germline CDR1 is LNHNV and CDR2 is YYDKDF (reference sequence). CDR3 size: 20 residues. J lost 7 bases, V lost 0 bases, and 22 bases had no gene match. CDR3 loop: CATSRDGGRGAGGRERTQYF. The DNA of the CDR3 is TGTGCCACCAGCAGAGATGGGGGTCGCGGGGCGGGAGGCCGTGAGAGGACCCAGTACTTC.

The count of this clone is one. The chain carries TRBV2 and TRBJ1-5; 8 nucleotides line up with TRBD1. Germline V CDR1 and CDR2: SNHLY, FYNNEI. The ends lost 3 bases at V and 3 bases at J; junction bases unmatched: 4. The length of the CDR3 is 15 residues. The CDR3: CASSDRTGINQPQHF. DNA for the CDR3: TGTGCCAGCAGTGACAGGACAGGGATCAATCAGCCCCAGCATTTT.

This chain joins TRBV20-1 and TRBJ2-1; possible D gene TRBD2, 6 bases. Germline V gives CDR1 DFQATT, CDR2 SNEGSKA (reference sequence). V lost 3 bases and J lost 7, with 16 bases in between. CDR3 size: 14 residues. Here the CDR3 DNA reads TGCAGTGCTAGTATTCCTGAGCGGGTTAATGAGCAGTTCTTC. Its protein is CSASIPERVNEQFF.

About this clone itself: The sample holds other DNA sequences that translate to the same CDR3. This chain connects TRBV27 to TRBJ2-3, with a tentative D call TRBD1 (5 bases). The CDR3 is made up of 16 amino acids. The germline CDR1 and CDR2 sequences are MNHEY and SMNVEV (reference sequence). V was clipped by 0 bases and J by 0 bases, with 10 bases between them. CDR3 DNA sequence: TGTGCCAGCAGTTTATCGGGCAGGGCTAGCACAGATACGCAGTATTTT. Translating gives CASSLSGRASTDTQYF.

This clone was recorded only once. The V gene is TRBV7-6, the J gene TRBJ2-1, with 8 bases fitting TRBD1. The CDR3 runs 15 residues. CDR1 and CDR2 (germline): SGHVS, FNYEAQ. Germline trimming cut 4 bases from V and 7 bases from J; bases unmatched to any gene: 9. The CDR3 here is CASSSWTGRGNEQFF. Here the CDR3 DNA reads TGTGCCAGCAGCTCGTGGACAGGGCGAGGAAATGAGCAGTTCTTC.

The chain employs TRBV7-2 and TRBJ2-5, with D tentatively TRBD2 (6 bases). Trimming stripped 2 bases from V and 8 bases from J, with 18 bases between. The CDR3 spans 15 residues. From germline, CDR1 is SGHTA and CDR2 FQGNSA. CDR3: CASSLKRTSIDTQYF. The CDR3 nucleotides are TGTGCCAGCAGCTTAAAACGTACTAGCATAGACACCCAGTACTTC.

This rearrangement joins TRBV7-2 to TRBJ1-2; 7 nucleotides line up with TRBD1. The CDR3 runs to 13 residues. The germline gives CDR1 SGHTA, CDR2 FQGNSA. J lost 8 bases, V lost 1 base, and 4 bases had no gene match. The DNA for the CDR3 is TGTGCCAGCAGCTTAGGACAGGGTGGAGGCTACACCTTC. It yields the protein CASSLGQGGGYTF.

The chain couples TRBV28 to TRBJ1-6; 8 bases align to TRBD1. The CDR3 totals 14 residues. V lost 5 bases and J lost 6; bases outside the gene matches: 3. Per the germline V gene, CDR1 is MDHEN and CDR2 is SYDVKM. CDR3 nucleotide sequence: TGTGCCAGCAGTAGGGACAGGACTAATTCACCCCTCCACTTT. The encoded protein is CASSRDRTNSPLHF. Full variable domain (missing parts from reference TRBV28 and TRBJ1-6): DVKVTQSSRYLVKRTGEKVFLECVQDMDHENMFWYRQDPGLGLRLIYFSYDVKMKEKGDIPEGYSVSREKKERFSLILESASTNQTSMYLCASSRDRTNSPLHFGNGTRLTVT.

The chain employs TRBV18 and TRBJ2-7, with TRBD2 identical over 7 bases. The V gene's germline CDR1 is KGHSH and CDR2 LQKENI. CDR3 length equals 14 residues. J gave up 2 bases and V 3 bases, and 4 bases lay outside the gene matches. The CDR3 sequence is CASSPEGGPYEQYF. Written as DNA, the CDR3 is TGTGCCAGCTCACCCGAGGGAGGGCCCTACGAGCAGTACTTC.

This clone showed up just once. The rearrangement joins TRBV18 to TRBJ1-2; D unresolved. The V and J ends lost 5 bases and 2 bases respectively, with 18 bases between them. The germline V gene encodes CDR1 KGHSH and CDR2 LQKENI. This CDR3 spans 16 amino acids. The CDR3 DNA reads as TGTGCCAGCTCAAAAATAGAGGGAGGGTACAACTATGGCTACACCTTC. It encodes CASSKIEGGYNYGYTF.

The sample holds one count of this clone. The rearrangement joins TRBV4-1 to TRBJ2-2, with TRBD2 matching over 8 bases. The V segment lost 1 base and the J segment 6 bases; nucleotides outside the gene matches: 7. This CDR3 is built from 16 residues. Germline V CDR1 and CDR2: MGHRA, YSYEKL. CDR3 nucleotide sequence: TGCGCCAGCAGCCAAGTCAGTCCTAGCGGGTCCGGGGAGCTGTTTTTT. It is translated as CASSQVSPSGSGELFF.

This clone has only one observation. This chain links TRBV5-1 with TRBJ1-5; D is possibly TRBD1 (6 bases). Trimming pared 7 bases from V and 5 bases from J, leaving 16 bases between. Germline V gene data show CDR1 as SGHRS and CDR2 as YFSETQ. The CDR3 length is 14 residues. CDR3 protein: CASYRAPGDQPQHF. The CDR3 region has the DNA TGCGCCAGCTACAGGGCCCCCGGCGATCAGCCCCAGCATTTT.

The chain recombines TRBV18 with TRBJ2-5, with 8 bases lining up with TRBD1. Germline values: CDR1 KGHSH, CDR2 LQKENI. This CDR3 region has 15 residues. V shed 3 bases, J shed 4 bases, and the junction held 7 bases outside the gene matches. The CDR3 DNA sequence: TGTGCCAGCTCACCGCCGACAGGGGTTGGAGAGACCCAGTACTTC. Translation: CASSPPTGVGETQYF.

The chain recombines TRBV30 with TRBJ1-1; D not certain. The germline V gene encodes CDR1 GTSNPN and CDR2 SVGIG (reference sequence). V lost 5 bases, J lost 11 bases, and 18 bases lay in between. CDR3 size: 12 residues. CDR3 sequence: CAWGVREFEAFF. The DNA for the CDR3 is TGTGCCTGGGGAGTCCGGGAGTTTGAGGCTTTCTTT.

V and J are TRBV9 and TRBJ2-1, with 9 bases identical to TRBD2. After removal of 0 bases from V and 0 bases from J, the junction contained 1 base not matched to a gene. The CDR3 runs 16 residues. CDR1 is SGDLS and CDR2 is YYNGEE in the germline V gene. The CDR3 here is CASSVGLADSYNEQFF. CDR3 in DNA: TGTGCCAGCAGCGTAGGACTAGCGGACTCCTACAATGAGCAGTTCTTC.